The 13 T cell receptor beta chains below come from one sample, sequenced in a study of response to subunit inactivated influenza vaccine. TCRdb called the RT-PCR reads again in MiXCR, with one record for every CDR3 protein. The repertoire holds a few hundred thousand distinct CDR3 sequences, with less than 25% as singletons. This specimen consisted of PBMCs from blood, obtained less than 22 months after vaccination. These receptor sequences come from a man aged 45 to 75 who received an inactivated influenza vaccine.

This clonotype was counted at least ten times. The rearrangement links TRBV7-8 to TRBJ1-5, with 12 bases identical to TRBD1. Germline CDR1 SGHVS, CDR2 FQNEAQ. V gave up 5 bases and J gave up 6 bases; unmatched junction bases: 8. CDR3 length: 16 amino acids. This chain's CDR3 is CASSTGTGGVGQPQHF. The DNA of the CDR3 is TGTGCCAGCAGCACCGGGACAGGGGGCGTAGGTCAGCCCCAGCATTTT.

The chain combines TRBV21-1 with TRBJ1-2; the table's TRBD1 call for D was not verified on the DNA. TRBV21-1 has pseudogene status. The CDR3 length is 17 residues. CDR3 DNA sequence: TGTGCCAGCAGCGGACCTCGTGGGGGGCGCGGGTTAGGGGGCTACACCTTC. Its translation is CASSGPRGGRGLGGYTF.

The sample holds a few counts of this clonotype. This chain connects TRBV10-3 to TRBJ2-5; 10 nucleotides match TRBD1. The CDR3 sequence is 17 residues long. V was pared by 6 bases and J by 4 bases, with 14 bases of the junction left unmatched. CDR1 and CDR2 from the germline V gene are ENHRY and SYGVKD. CDR3 coding DNA: TGTGCCATCAGCCCTGGGACAGGGGTACTCGGTGGAGAGACCCAGTACTTC. It translates to CAISPGTGVLGGETQYF.

The chain couples TRBV4-2 to TRBJ2-7; perhaps TRBD2 as D (6 bases). Germline assignment: CDR1 LGHNA and CDR2 YNFKEQ. This CDR3 is 14 amino acids long. Trimming shortened V by 3 bases and J by 4 bases, and 13 bases separated the two germline ends. The CDR3 here is CASSQMSGVYEQYF. The CDR3 DNA reads as TGTGCCAGCAGCCAGATGTCGGGGGTGTACGAGCAGTACTTC.

J is TRBJ2-5 and V is TRBV12-3 or TRBV12-4; D unresolved. The CDR3 is 12 residues long. Trimming cost V 5 bases and J 4 bases, with 8 bases left between them. The CDR3, as DNA: TGTGCCAGCAGTGGTCCCGGAGAGACCCAGTACTTC. Encoded protein: CASSGPGETQYF.

This clonotype was recorded a few times. This chain joins TRBV2 and TRBJ2-7; D is unresolved. CDR3 length: 15 amino acids. Trimming shortened V by 2 bases and J by 2 bases, and 13 bases separated the two germline ends. Germline V gives CDR1 SNHLY, CDR2 FYNNEI. CDR3 protein: CASSEHPRRPYEQYF. DNA of the CDR3: TGTGCCAGCAGTGAACATCCCAGGCGGCCCTACGAGCAGTACTTC.

This clonotype was seen a few times. The rearrangement links TRBV29-1 to TRBJ2-6; D may correspond to TRBD1 or TRBD2 (7 bases each). The CDR3 contains 17 residues. CDR1 SQVTM and CDR2 ANQGSEA come from the germline V gene. V dropped 6 bases and J dropped 0 bases, with 18 bases sitting between them. CDR3 in amino acids: CSVGGTEDYSGANVLTF. In nucleotides, the CDR3 is TGCAGCGTGGGAGGGACAGAAGATTACTCTGGGGCCAACGTCCTGACTTTC.

The rearrangement links TRBV14 to TRBJ2-5; D unresolved. Germline V gene data show CDR1 as SGHDN and CDR2 as FVKESK. V was clipped by 2 bases and J by 5 bases, with 15 bases between them. The CDR3 consists of 15 residues. CDR3 region: CASSQRIQSRETQYF. The CDR3 DNA follows: TGTGCCAGCAGCCAACGGATTCAATCTAGGGAGACCCAGTACTTC.

The chain is built from TRBV6-5 and TRBJ1-6; tentative D call: TRBD1 (6 bases). Germline V gene sequence: CDR1 MNHEY, CDR2 SVGAGI. This CDR3 contains 14 residues. Trimming cost V 2 bases and J 7 bases, with 9 bases left between them. CDR3 sequence reads: CASSYGDTNSPLHF. Written as DNA, the CDR3 is TGTGCCAGCAGTTACGGGGACACCAATTCACCCCTCCACTTT.

This clonotype was found a few times. V is TRBV29-1 and J is TRBJ2-1; 13 positions agree with TRBD2. The V gene end was trimmed by 6 bases and the J gene end by 7 bases; junction bases not matched to a gene: 9. The CDR3 sequence is 15 residues long. The germline V gene has CDR1 SQVTM and CDR2 ANQGSEA. The DNA for the CDR3 is TGCAGCGTCGGCCGCGGGACTAGCGGGATAAATGAGCAGTTCTTC. Translated: CSVGRGTSGINEQFF.

In this sample, this clonotype turned up a few times. The rearrangement links TRBV7-2 to TRBJ2-3; D uncertain. This CDR3 is built from 15 residues. The V end was cut by 1 base, the J end by 8 bases, with 16 bases between. Germline loops: CDR1 SGHTA, CDR2 FQGNSA. CDR3 sequence (DNA): TGTGCCAGCAGCTTAGAAGACGCGGTGGGCTTTACGCAGTATTTT. This encodes CASSLEDAVGFTQYF. Combining the CDR3 with reference TRBV7-2 and TRBJ2-3 gives the whole variable domain GAGVSQSPSNKVTEKGKDVELRCDPISGHTALYWYRQSLGQGLEFLIYFQGNSAPDKSGLPSDRFSAERTGGSVSTLTIQRTQQEDSAVYLCASSLEDAVGFTQYFGPGTRLTVL.

The sample holds a few counts of this clonotype. The chain combines TRBV5-1 with TRBJ2-3; no firm D call. The V gene's germline CDR1 is SGHRS and CDR2 YFSETQ. The germline V and J ends were trimmed by 1 base and 2 bases, with 8 bases remaining between them. This CDR3 is built from 14 residues. DNA of the CDR3: TGCGCCAGCAGCTTGAGTATACCCACAGATACGCAGTATTTT. It codes for CASSLSIPTDTQYF.

This clonotype has a handful of counts. The chain joins TRBV7-2 to TRBJ2-7; D remains unclear. The CDR3 runs 15 residues. Trimming shortened V by 1 base and J by 11 bases, and 21 bases separated the two germline ends. Germline V lookup: CDR1 SGHTA, CDR2 FQGNSA. The CDR3 DNA follows: TGTGCCAGCAGCTTAGATTCCATCGCAGAGCGCGAAAAGTACTTC. Translating gives CASSLDSIAEREKYF.